This T cell receptor beta chain appears in the sequencing data of a study of blood T cells in healthy people across ages. The study's findings and limits: Estimates of total diversity, which came from one million sequenced T cells, were considered to be underestimates.

Trimming took off 3 bases at V and 1 base at J, with 16 bases between the two ends. Germline CDR1 reads DFQATT; CDR2 reads SNEGSKA (reference sequence). The CDR3 totals 15 residues. Primed by a sample-barcoded 5' primer and a J-beta primer mix, a second PCR proceeded for roughly 6 to 12 cycles. Sequencing recovered at least 2.5 million CDR3-containing paired-end reads from each sample. TCRdb recomputed calls from the 5' RACE reads with MiXCR, one row per CDR3 protein. The sample has roughly 1.4 million distinct CDR3 sequences; approximately 59% are singletons. Worth noting for this clonotype: Its target is not known.

The gene calls are TRBV20-1 and TRBJ2-7, with no clear D. Source material: blood. This clonotype was obtained from a man between 18 and 29 years old in good health. The CDR3 sequence is CSASSWNLISYEQYF. The CDR3 DNA follows: TGCAGTGCTAGCTCCTGGAACCTTATTTCCTACGAGCAGTACTTC.